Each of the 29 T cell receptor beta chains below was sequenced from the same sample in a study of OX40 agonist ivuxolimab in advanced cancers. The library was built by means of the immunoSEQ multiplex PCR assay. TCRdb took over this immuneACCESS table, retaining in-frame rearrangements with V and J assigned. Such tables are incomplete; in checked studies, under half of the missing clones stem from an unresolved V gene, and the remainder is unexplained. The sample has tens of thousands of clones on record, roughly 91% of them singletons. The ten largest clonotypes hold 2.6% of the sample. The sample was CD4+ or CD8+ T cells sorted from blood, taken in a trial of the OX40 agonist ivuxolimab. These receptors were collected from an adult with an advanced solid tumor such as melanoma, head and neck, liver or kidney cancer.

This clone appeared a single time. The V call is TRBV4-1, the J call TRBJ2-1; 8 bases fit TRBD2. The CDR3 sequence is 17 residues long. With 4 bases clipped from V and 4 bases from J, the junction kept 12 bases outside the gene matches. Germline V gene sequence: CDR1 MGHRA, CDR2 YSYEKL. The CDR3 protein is CASSLYGVSGVYNEQFF. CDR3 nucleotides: TGCGCCAGCAGCCTATATGGGGTTAGCGGGGTTTACAATGAGCAGTTCTTC.

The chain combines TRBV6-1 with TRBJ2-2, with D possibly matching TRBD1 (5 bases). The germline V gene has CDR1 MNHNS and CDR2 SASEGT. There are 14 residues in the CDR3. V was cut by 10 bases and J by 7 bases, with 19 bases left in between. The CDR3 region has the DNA TGTGCCACAACCGTTAGACAGAATGGCGGGGAGCTGTTTTTT. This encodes CATTVRQNGGELFF.

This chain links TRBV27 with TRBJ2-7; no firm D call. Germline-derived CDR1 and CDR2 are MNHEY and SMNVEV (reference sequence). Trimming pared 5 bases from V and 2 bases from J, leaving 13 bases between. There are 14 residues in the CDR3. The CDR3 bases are TGTGCCAGCAGTGGCCAGCTCGTCCCCTACGAGCAGTACTTC. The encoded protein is CASSGQLVPYEQYF.

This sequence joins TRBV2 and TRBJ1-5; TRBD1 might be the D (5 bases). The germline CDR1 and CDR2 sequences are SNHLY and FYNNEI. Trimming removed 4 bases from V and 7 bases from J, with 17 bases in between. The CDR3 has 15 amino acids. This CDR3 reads CASSGFGGGGQPQHF. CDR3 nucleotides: TGTGCCAGCAGTGGGTTTGGCGGGGGTGGCCAGCCCCAGCATTTT.

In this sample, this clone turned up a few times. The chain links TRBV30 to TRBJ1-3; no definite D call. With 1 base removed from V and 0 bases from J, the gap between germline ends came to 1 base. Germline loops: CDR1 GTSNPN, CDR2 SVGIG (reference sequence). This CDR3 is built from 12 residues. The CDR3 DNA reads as TGTGCCTGGAGTGGCTCTGGAAACACCATATATTTT. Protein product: CAWSGSGNTIYF.

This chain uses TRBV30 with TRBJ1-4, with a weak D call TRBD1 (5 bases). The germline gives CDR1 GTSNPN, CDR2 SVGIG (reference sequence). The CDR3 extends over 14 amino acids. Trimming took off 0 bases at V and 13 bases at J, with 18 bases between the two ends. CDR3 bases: TGTGCCTGGAGTGTATTTTCCGGGCAGGGCAGACTGTTTTTT. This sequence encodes CAWSVFSGQGRLFF. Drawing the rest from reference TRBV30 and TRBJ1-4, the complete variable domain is SQTIHQWPATLVQPVGSPLSLECTVEGTSNPNLYWYRQAAGRGLQLLFYSVGIGQISSEVPQNLSASRPQDRQFILSSKKLLLSDSGFYLCAWSVFSGQGRLFFGSGTQLSVL.

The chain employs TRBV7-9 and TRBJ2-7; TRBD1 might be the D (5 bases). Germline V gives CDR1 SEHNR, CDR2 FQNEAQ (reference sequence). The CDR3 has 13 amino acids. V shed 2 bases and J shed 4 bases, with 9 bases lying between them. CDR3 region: CASSLPGIYEQYF. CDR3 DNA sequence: TGTGCCAGCAGCTTACCAGGGATATACGAGCAGTACTTC.

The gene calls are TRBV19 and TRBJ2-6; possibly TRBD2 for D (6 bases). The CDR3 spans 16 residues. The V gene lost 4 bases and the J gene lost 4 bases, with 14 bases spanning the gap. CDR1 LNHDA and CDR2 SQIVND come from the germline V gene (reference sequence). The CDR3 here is CASSTSTGDGANVLTF. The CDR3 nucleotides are TGTGCCAGTAGTACCTCGACGGGGGACGGGGCCAACGTCCTGACTTTC. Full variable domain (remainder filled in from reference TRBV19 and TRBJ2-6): DGGITQSPKYLFRKEGQNVTLSCEQNLNHDAMYWYRQDPGQGLRLIYYSQIVNDFQKGDIAEGYSVSREKKESFPLTVTSAQKNPTAFYLCASSTSTGDGANVLTFGAGSRLTVL.

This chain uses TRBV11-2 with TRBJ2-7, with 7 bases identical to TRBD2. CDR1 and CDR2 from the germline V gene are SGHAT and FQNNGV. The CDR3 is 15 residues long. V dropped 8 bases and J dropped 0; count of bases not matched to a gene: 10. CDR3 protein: CASRPGAGPSYEQYF. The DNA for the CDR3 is TGTGCCAGCCGCCCCGGAGCGGGACCCTCCTACGAGCAGTACTTC. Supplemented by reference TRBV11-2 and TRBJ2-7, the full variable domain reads EAGVAQSPRYKIIEKRQSVAFWCNPISGHATLYWYQQILGQGPKLLIQFQNNGVVDDSQLPKDRFSAERLKGVDSTLKIQPAKLEDSAVYLCASRPGAGPSYEQYFGPGTRLTVT.

The CDR3 sequence: CASSLDRNNQPQHF. DNA of the CDR3: TGCGCCAGCAGCTTGGACAGGAACAATCAGCCCCAGCATTTT. The V call is TRBV5-1, the J call TRBJ1-5; D possibly corresponds to TRBD1 (5 bases). Per the germline V gene, CDR1 is SGHRS and CDR2 is YFSETQ. The V and J ends lost 0 bases and 3 bases respectively, with 7 bases between them. This CDR3 has 14 amino acids.

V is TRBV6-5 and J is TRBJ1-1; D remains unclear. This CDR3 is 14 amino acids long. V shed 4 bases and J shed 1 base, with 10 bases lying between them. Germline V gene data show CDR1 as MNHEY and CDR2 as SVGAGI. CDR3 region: CASSWVGGNTEAFF. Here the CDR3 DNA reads TGTGCCAGCAGTTGGGTGGGAGGGAACACTGAAGCTTTCTTT.

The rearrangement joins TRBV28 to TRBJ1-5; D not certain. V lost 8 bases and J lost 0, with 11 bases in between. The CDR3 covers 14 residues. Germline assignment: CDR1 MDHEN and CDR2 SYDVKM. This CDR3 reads CASHTSPSNQPQHF. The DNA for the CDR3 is TGTGCCAGCCATACTTCACCTAGCAATCAGCCCCAGCATTTT.

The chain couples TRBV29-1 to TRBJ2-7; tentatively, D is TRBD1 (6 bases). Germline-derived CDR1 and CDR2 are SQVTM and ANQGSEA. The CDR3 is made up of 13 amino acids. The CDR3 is CSYRQASSYEQYF. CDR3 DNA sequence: TGCAGTTACCGACAGGCTAGCTCCTACGAGCAGTACTTC.

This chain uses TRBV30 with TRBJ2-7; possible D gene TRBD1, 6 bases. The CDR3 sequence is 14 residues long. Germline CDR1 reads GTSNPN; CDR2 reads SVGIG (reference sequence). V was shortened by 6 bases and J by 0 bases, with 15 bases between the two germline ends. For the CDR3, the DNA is TGTGCCTGCTCCAGACAGGACAGCTCCTACGAGCAGTACTTC. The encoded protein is CACSRQDSSYEQYF.

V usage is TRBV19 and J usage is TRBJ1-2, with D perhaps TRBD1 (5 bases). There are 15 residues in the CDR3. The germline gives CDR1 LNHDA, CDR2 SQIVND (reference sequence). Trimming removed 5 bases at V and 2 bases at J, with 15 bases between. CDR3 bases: TGTGCCAGTAGTCCCCCCGGACACCTGAACTATGGCTACACCTTC. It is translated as CASSPPGHLNYGYTF.

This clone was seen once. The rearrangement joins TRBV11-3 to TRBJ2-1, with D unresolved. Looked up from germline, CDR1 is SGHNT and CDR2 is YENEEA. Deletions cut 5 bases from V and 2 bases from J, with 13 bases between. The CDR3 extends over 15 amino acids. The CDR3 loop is CASSPGYIPYNEQFF. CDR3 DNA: TGTGCCAGCAGCCCCGGGTACATACCCTACAATGAGCAGTTCTTC.

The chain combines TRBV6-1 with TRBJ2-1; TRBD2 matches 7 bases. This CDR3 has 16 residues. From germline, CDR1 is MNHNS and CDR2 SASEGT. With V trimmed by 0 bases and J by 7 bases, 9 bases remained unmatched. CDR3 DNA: TGTGCCAGCAGTGAAGCGGCGGGAGAGCTTAGGAATGAGCAGTTCTTC. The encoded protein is CASSEAAGELRNEQFF.

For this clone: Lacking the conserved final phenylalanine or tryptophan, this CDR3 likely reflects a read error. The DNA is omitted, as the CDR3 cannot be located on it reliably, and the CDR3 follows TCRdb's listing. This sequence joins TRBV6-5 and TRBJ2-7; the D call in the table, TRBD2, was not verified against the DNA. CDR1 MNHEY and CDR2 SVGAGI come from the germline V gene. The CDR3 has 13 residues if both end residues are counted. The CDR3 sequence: CASTDEASSYAIS.

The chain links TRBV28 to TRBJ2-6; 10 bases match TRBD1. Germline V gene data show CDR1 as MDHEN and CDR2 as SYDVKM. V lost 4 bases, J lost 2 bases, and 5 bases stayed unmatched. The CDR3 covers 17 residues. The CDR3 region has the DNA TGTGCCAGCAGTTCCGGGACAGGGGTCGCTGGGGCCAACGTCCTGACTTTC. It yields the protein CASSSGTGVAGANVLTF.

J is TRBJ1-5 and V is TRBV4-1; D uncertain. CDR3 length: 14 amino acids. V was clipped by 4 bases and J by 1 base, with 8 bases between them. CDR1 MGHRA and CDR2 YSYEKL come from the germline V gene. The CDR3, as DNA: TGCGCCAGCAGCCTCGGACTGAGCAATCAGCCCCAGCATTTT. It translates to CASSLGLSNQPQHF.

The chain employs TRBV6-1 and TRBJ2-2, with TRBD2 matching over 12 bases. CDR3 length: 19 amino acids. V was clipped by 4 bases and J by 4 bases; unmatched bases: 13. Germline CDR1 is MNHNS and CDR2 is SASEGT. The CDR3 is CASSVVATSGRLSTGELFF. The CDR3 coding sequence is TGTGCCAGCAGTGTGGTGGCTACTAGCGGGAGGCTTAGCACCGGGGAGCTGTTTTTT.

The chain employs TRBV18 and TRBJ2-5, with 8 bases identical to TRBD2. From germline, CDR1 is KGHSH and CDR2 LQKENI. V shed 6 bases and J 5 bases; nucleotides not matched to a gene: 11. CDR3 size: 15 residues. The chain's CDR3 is CASSPRAGVSETQYF. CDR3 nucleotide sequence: TGTGCCAGCTCCCCGCGAGCGGGAGTCTCCGAGACCCAGTACTTC.

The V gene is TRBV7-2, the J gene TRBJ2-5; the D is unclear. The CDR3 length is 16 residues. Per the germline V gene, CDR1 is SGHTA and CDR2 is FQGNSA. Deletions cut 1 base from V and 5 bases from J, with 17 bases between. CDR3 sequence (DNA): TGTGCCAGCAGCTTAGGAATATGGGCGTTGGGGGAGACCCAGTACTTC. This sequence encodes CASSLGIWALGETQYF.

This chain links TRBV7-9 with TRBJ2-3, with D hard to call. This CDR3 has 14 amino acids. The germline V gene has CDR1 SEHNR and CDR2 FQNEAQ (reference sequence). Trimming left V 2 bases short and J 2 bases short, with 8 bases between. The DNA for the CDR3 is TGTGCCAGCAGCTTATTTGGATCCACAGATACGCAGTATTTT. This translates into CASSLFGSTDTQYF.

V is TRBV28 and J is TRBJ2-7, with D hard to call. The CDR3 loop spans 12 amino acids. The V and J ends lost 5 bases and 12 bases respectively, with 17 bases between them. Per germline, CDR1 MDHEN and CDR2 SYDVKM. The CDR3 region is CASSLLSPRLYF. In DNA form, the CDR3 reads TGTGCCAGCAGTCTCCTCTCACCCCGGCTGTACTTC. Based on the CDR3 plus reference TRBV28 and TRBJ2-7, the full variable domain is DVKVTQSSRYLVKRTGEKVFLECVQDMDHENMFWYRQDPGLGLRLIYFSYDVKMKEKGDIPEGYSVSREKKERFSLILESASTNQTSMYLCASSLLSPRLYFGPGTRLTVT.

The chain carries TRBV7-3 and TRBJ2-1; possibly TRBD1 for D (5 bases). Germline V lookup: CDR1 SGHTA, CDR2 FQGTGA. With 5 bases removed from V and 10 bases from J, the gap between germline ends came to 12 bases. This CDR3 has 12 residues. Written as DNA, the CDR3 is TGTGCCAGCAGCCCAAGGGGTGGAGAGCAGTTCTTC. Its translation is CASSPRGGEQFF.

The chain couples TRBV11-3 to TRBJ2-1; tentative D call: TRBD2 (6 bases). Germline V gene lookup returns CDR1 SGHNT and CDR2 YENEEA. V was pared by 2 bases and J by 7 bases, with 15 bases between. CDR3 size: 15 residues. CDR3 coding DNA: TGTGCCAGCAGCTTATTTGGTAGCGGCCAGAATGAGCAGTTCTTC. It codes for CASSLFGSGQNEQFF.

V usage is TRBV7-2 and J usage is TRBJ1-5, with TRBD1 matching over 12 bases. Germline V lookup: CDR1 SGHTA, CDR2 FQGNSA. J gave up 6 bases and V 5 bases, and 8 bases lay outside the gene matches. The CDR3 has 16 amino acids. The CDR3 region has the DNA TGTGCCAGCAGCACAGCCGGGACAGGGGGCGGTCAGCCCCAGCATTTT. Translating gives CASSTAGTGGGQPQHF.

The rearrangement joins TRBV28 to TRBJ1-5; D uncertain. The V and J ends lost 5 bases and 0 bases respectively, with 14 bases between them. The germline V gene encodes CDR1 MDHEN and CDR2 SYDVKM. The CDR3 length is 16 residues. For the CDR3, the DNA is TGTGCCAGCAGTCAAAACACAATACTTAGCAATCAGCCCCAGCATTTT. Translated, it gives CASSQNTILSNQPQHF.